This T cell receptor (beta chain) was identified during a study of shared T cell receptors in the human thymus. Data came from immunoSEQ multiplex PCR; TCRdb stores just in-frame clones and leaves some out. The sample lists about 710,000 clones, approximately 89% occurring once. CDR3 length equals 14 residues. Germline CDR1 reads LNHNV; CDR2 reads YYDKDF (reference sequence). V trimming: 3 bases; J trimming: 5 bases; junction bases outside the gene matches: 5. This sample also appeared in a second study, on human thymus T cells.

The TCR sequence derives from a boy in the first two years of life with a congenital heart defect. This chain uses TRBV15 with TRBJ1-2, with 8 positions matching TRBD1. Sequencing was carried out using thymocytes. The CDR3, as DNA: TGTGCCACCAGCAGCGACAGGGGTGGTTATGGCTACACCTTC. Translated: CATSSDRGGYGYTF. Filled out from reference TRBV15 and TRBJ1-2, the complete variable domain reads DAMVIQNPRYQVTQFGKPVTLSCSQTLNHNVMYWYQQKSSQAPKLLFHYYDKDFNNEADTPDNFQSRRPNTSFCFLDIRSPGLGDTAMYLCATSSDRGGYGYTFGSGTRLTVV.